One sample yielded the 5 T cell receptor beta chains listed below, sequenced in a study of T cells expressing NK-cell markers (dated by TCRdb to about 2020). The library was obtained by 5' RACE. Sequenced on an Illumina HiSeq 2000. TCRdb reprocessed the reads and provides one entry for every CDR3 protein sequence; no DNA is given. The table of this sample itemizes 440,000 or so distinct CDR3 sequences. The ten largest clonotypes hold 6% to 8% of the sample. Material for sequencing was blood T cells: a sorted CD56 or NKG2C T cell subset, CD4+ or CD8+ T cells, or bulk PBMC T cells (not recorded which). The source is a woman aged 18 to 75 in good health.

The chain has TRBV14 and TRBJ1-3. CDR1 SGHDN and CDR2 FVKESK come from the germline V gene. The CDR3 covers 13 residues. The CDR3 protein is CASSQMLLGTIYF.

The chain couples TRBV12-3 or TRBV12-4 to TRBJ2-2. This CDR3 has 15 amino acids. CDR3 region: CASSFQEKNTGELFF.

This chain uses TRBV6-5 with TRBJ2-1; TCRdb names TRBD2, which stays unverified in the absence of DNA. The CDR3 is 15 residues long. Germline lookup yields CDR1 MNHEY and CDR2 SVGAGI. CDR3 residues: CASSYSSGTSNEQFF.

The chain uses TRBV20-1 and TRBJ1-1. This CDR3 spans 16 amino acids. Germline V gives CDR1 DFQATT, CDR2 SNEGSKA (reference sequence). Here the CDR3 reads CSARLRGGALNTEAFF.

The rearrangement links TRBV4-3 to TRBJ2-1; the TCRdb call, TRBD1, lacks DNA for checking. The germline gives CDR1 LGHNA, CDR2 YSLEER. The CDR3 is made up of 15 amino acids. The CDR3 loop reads CASSQAGRGIGEQFF.